One sample yielded the 23 T cell receptor delta chains listed below, sequenced in a study of gamma-delta T cells after stem cell transplantation. TCRdb re-identified clones in the RT-PCR reads via CATT. This table has 2,700 or so delta-chain clones, around 3.1% appearing once. The specimen was gamma-delta T cells. The receptors come from a human donor. It is not recorded whose cells these are; they may come from a transplant donor.

Judged by abundance, this clone is medium-sized. A far more abundant clone sits one base away, making this likely a read error. The same CDR3 also results from other DNA sequences found in this sample. V gene TRDV2 combines with J gene TRDJ1; unclear D gene. In germline, CDR1 is GEAIGNYY, CDR2 EKD. The length of the CDR3 is 16 residues. Trimming shortened V by 0 bases and J by 0 bases, and 13 bases separated the two germline ends. DNA of the CDR3: TGTGCCTGTGACACCGTTACCTTGCGGCACACCGATAAACTCATCTTT. This sequence encodes CACDTVTLRHTDKLIF.

This clone rates as medium-sized. Within the sample, other DNA sequences also encode this same CDR3. The CDR3 is CACDTLGETDKLIF. CDR3 sequence (DNA): TGTGCCTGTGACACCCTGGGTGAGACCGATAAACTCATCTTT. The genes are TRDV2 and TRDJ1; weak D call: TRDD3 (5 bases). This CDR3 spans 14 amino acids. Trimming left V 0 bases short and J 2 bases short, with 9 bases between. CDR1 is GEAIGNYY and CDR2 is EKD in the germline V gene.

This clone has more than one count but fewer than ten. This likely traces to a read error, being one base from a far larger clone. This chain uses TRDV2 with TRDJ1; 9 nucleotides line up with TRDD3. The V gene's germline CDR1 is GEAIGNYY and CDR2 EKD. The CDR3 covers 14 residues. The CDR3 spells CACDTLGETDKPIF. In DNA form, the CDR3 reads TGTGCCTGTGACACACTGGGGGAAACCGATAAACCCATCTTT.

The V call is TRDV2, the J call TRDJ1, with TRDD3 identical over 9 bases. J lost 1 base, V lost 3 bases, and 20 bases had no gene match. This CDR3 spans 20 amino acids. Looked up from germline, CDR1 is GEAIGNYY and CDR2 is EKD. In DNA form, the CDR3 reads TGTGCCTGTGACCCAGTCCCCATATTACTGGGGGAACCTACCACCGATAAACTCATCTTT. It yields the protein CACDPVPILLGEPTTDKLIF.

This clone is labeled medium-sized. The CDR3 sequence is CACDTVTTNPSPGGYKVGDKLIF. Written as DNA, the CDR3 is TGTGCCTGTGACACCGTCACCACCAACCCGAGCCCTGGGGGATACAAAGTCGGCGATAAACTCATCTTT. This rearrangement joins TRDV2 to TRDJ1; the match to TRDD3 covers 11 bases. The V segment lost 0 bases and the J segment 4 bases; nucleotides outside the gene matches: 27. Germline CDR1 reads GEAIGNYY; CDR2 reads EKD. This CDR3 is built from 23 residues.

This clone qualifies as medium-sized. A far bigger clonotype differs at one base, so this is likely a read error. This sequence joins TRDV2 and TRDJ1, with 9 bases that match TRDD3. The V segment lost 0 bases and the J segment 1 base; nucleotides outside the gene matches: 8. The germline V gene has CDR1 GEAIGNYY and CDR2 EKD. The CDR3 consists of 17 residues. The CDR3 loop is CACDTVLGEPTTDKLIF. CDR3 coding DNA: TGTGCCTGTGACACCGTACTGGGGGAACCTACCACCGATAAACTCATCTTT.

On this clone itself: A much larger clone lies one base from this, so it may be a read error. The V gene is TRDV2, the J gene TRDJ1; D not certain. The CDR3 length is 14 residues. V was pared by 0 bases and J by 0 bases, with 7 bases between. CDR1 is GEAIGNYY and CDR2 is EKD in the germline V gene. CDR3: CACDTAPYTDKLIF. CDR3 sequence (DNA): TGTGCCTGTGACACCGCACCTTACACCGATAAACTCATCTTT.

In this sample, this clone turned up a few times. The chain uses TRDV1 and TRDJ2; 12 positions match TRDD3. CDR1 and CDR2 (germline): TSWWSYY, QGS. V lost 2 bases and J lost 0; bases outside the gene matches: 34. The CDR3 has 28 amino acids. CDR3 coding DNA: TGTGCTCTTGGGGAAGGAGGGCCTTCCTACATTGTGTACTGGGGGATACCCCCCCCCTCAGCTTTGACAGCACAACTCTTCTTT. Translating it yields CALGEGGPSYIVYWGIPPPSALTAQLFF.

This clone was counted only a few times. Translating this DNA gives a protein that differs at residue 5 from the TCRdb one, which belongs to a much larger clone; a read error is likely, and the protein shown is this translation. The CDR3 nucleotides read TGTGCCTGTGACGCCGTTGCGGGGTTGTACACCGATAAACTCATCTTT. This codes for CACDAVAGLYTDKLIF. J is TRDJ1 and V is TRDV2; no definite D call. This CDR3 contains 16 residues. Trimming removed 3 bases at V and 0 bases at J, with 16 bases between. Germline values: CDR1 GEAIGNYY, CDR2 EKD.

In its sample, this clone was seen a few times. This DNA translates differently at residue 12 from the TCRdb protein, which is that of a much larger clone; a read error is likely, and the protein shown is the DNA's own translation. The chain joins TRDV2 to TRDJ1; 12 bases are a match to TRDD3. The CDR3 consists of 15 residues. The germline V gene has CDR1 GEAIGNYY and CDR2 EKD. The CDR3 sequence: CACDAYWGIPDRLIF. The CDR3, as DNA: TGTGCCTGTGACGCATACTGGGGGATACCTGATAGACTCATCTTT.

This clone was seen at least ten times. This sample also contains other DNA sequences that code for the same CDR3. The chain couples TRDV2 to TRDJ1, with 9 nucleotides matching TRDD3. The germline gives CDR1 GEAIGNYY, CDR2 EKD. This CDR3 is 20 amino acids long. J lost 0 bases, V lost 0 bases, and 16 bases had no gene match. The CDR3 spells CACDTASTGGPPRYTDKLIF. CDR3 nucleotide sequence: TGTGCCTGTGACACCGCCAGTACTGGGGGACCCCCAAGGTACACCGATAAACTCATCTTT.

On this clone itself: The TCRdb record carries a much larger clone's protein, which differs from this DNA's translation at residue 15; a read error is the likely cause, and the protein listed here is the DNA translation. The V call is TRDV2, the J call TRDJ3; 7 nucleotides line up with TRDD3. This CDR3 region has 20 residues. Germline CDR1 GEAIGNYY, CDR2 EKD. The CDR3 nucleotides are TGTGCCTGTGACCCTATTTTGGGGGACTCCAACTCCTGGGACGCCCGACAGATGTTTTTC. This translates into CACDPILGDSNSWDARQMFF.

A note on this clone: Other DNA variants within this sample encode the same CDR3. V is TRDV2 and J is TRDJ1, with 9 bases aligning to TRDD3. CDR3 length equals 15 residues. The V gene end was trimmed by 1 base and the J gene end by 2 bases; junction bases not matched to a gene: 4. Germline loops: CDR1 GEAIGNYY, CDR2 EKD. CDR3 sequence reads: CACDTLLGETDKLIF. CDR3 DNA sequence: TGTGCCTGTGACACTCTACTGGGGGAAACCGATAAACTCATCTTT.

In the case of this clone: A far larger clone is a single base away, which makes a read error likely. The same CDR3 can be traced to other DNA sequences in this sample. V is TRDV2 and J is TRDJ1; possible D gene TRDD3, 6 bases. V lost 1 base, J lost 0 bases, and 23 bases lay in between. Per the germline V gene, CDR1 is GEAIGNYY and CDR2 is EKD. The CDR3 has 19 residues. CDR3 bases: TGTGCCTGTGACACGGGTTTACTGGGAGGCTCGCCCTACACCGATAAACTCATCTTT. Its translation: CACDTGLLGGSPYTDKLIF.

This clone was picked up a small number of times. TCRdb's protein, taken from a much larger clone, differs from this DNA's translation at residue 5, likely owing to a read error; the protein displayed comes from the DNA. The chain joins TRDV2 to TRDJ1; the match to TRDD3 covers 7 bases. This CDR3 comprises 16 residues. Germline V lookup: CDR1 GEAIGNYY, CDR2 EKD. The V segment lost 3 bases and the J segment 3 bases; nucleotides outside the gene matches: 12. This CDR3 is CACDFVLGTPPDKLIF. The CDR3 DNA sequence: TGTGCCTGTGACTTTGTACTGGGGACCCCCCCCGATAAACTCATCTTT.

The rearrangement joins TRDV2 to TRDJ1; 9 positions match TRDD3. The V segment lost 0 bases and the J segment 0 bases; nucleotides outside the gene matches: 13. Germline V gene data show CDR1 as GEAIGNYY and CDR2 as EKD. The CDR3 is 19 residues long. The CDR3, as DNA: TGTGCCTGTGACACCGTCCCGGGAAGTGGGGATACGGACACCGATAAACTCATCTTT. Translating it yields CACDTVPGSGDTDTDKLIF.

As to this clone: The protein given by TCRdb reflects a much larger clone and differs at residue 14 from this DNA's translation, likely from a read error; the protein shown is the DNA's translation. CDR3 coding DNA: TGTGCCTGTGACACTCCCCCGCCAACTGGGGGATCCCAAGGCACCTGGGACACCCGACAGATGTTTTTC. Translated: CACDTPPPTGGSQGTWDTRQMFF. V usage is TRDV2 and J usage is TRDJ3; 10 bases map to TRDD3. Germline CDR1 and CDR2: GEAIGNYY and EKD. The CDR3 totals 23 residues. Trimming removed 1 base from V and 2 bases from J; junction bases left unmatched: 19.

As to this clone: A far larger clone is a single base away, which makes a read error likely. The same CDR3 also results from other DNA sequences found in this sample. The V gene is TRDV2, the J gene TRDJ4, with TRDD3 as a possible D gene (6 bases). CDR3 length: 14 amino acids. CDR1 is GEAIGNYY, CDR2 EKD, per germline. Here the CDR3 DNA reads TGTGCCTGTGACACCGTGGGGGTCTCCAGGCCCCTGATCTTT. Its protein product is CACDTVGVSRPLIF.

This clone is deemed medium-sized (0.01 to 0.1%). This chain connects TRDV2 to TRDJ1; D perhaps matches TRDD3 (5 bases). Germline V gene data show CDR1 as GEAIGNYY and CDR2 as EKD. This CDR3 is built from 18 residues. Trimming took off 5 bases at V and 2 bases at J, with 26 bases between the two ends. Written as DNA, the CDR3 is TGTGCCTGTGTTCTCCTGGGCGTCGGGCAAAAGGAGACCGATAAACTCATCTTT. Its translation is CACVLLGVGQKETDKLIF.

This clone was counted only a few times. This may come from a read error, since a much larger clone is one base off. CDR3 DNA: TGTGCCTGTGACACATTAGGTCTGGGGGATACGGCTACCGATAAACTCATCTTT. This encodes CACDTLGLGDTATDKLIF. This chain uses TRDV2 with TRDJ1, with TRDD3 identical over 12 bases. CDR3 length: 18 residues. J was trimmed by 2 bases and V by 1 base; bases with no gene match: 10. Germline V CDR1 and CDR2: GEAIGNYY, EKD.

Notes on this clone: This may stem from a read error, because a much larger clone lies one nucleotide away. The CDR3 loop reads CSCDTFGGQKLIF. CDR3 nucleotides: TGTTCCTGTGACACCTTTGGGGGACAAAAACTCATCTTT. V and J are TRDV2 and TRDJ1; 7 nucleotides agree with TRDD3. The CDR3 covers 13 residues. The germline V gene encodes CDR1 GEAIGNYY and CDR2 EKD.

Concerning this clone: For this DNA, TCRdb reports the protein of a much larger clone, which diverges at residue 8, most likely from a read error; the protein presented here is translated directly from the DNA. The chain is built from TRDV2 and TRDJ4, with D possibly TRDD3 on 6 matching bases. Germline loops: CDR1 GEAIGNYY, CDR2 EKD. The ends were cut back, 0 bases at V and 0 bases at J, with 10 bases in the middle. CDR3 length: 14 amino acids. DNA of the CDR3: TGTGCCTGTGACACCGTGGGGGCCTCCAGACCCCTGATCTTT. Amino acid sequence: CACDTVGASRPLIF.

Concerning this clone: This DNA's translation differs at residue 3 from TCRdb's protein, which comes from a much larger clone; a read error is likely, and the protein shown is translated from the DNA. The chain links TRDV2 to TRDJ1, with a possible D match to TRDD3 (5 bases). CDR3 length equals 19 residues. Germline CDR1 is GEAIGNYY and CDR2 is EKD. DNA of the CDR3: TGTGCCGGTGACACCGTGTACTCGGGGACCCCGGAGGACACCGATAAACTCATCTTT. Translation: CAGDTVYSGTPEDTDKLIF.